What follows are 13 T cell receptor beta chains derived from one specimen sequenced in a study of cytomegalovirus exposure and HLA in healthy donors. It was with 60 Vbeta and 13 Jbeta primers that the PCR ran. The table came from immunoSEQ multiplex PCR; TCRdb's copy has only in-frame clones and leaves some out. This sample has around 100,000 clones, with about 70% found just once. The sample taken for sequencing was PBMCs. The source of these receptors is a man aged 50 to 59 in good health and CMV-seropositive.

V gene TRBV5-6 combines with J gene TRBJ2-7, with 10 bases that match TRBD2. Trimming cost V 0 bases and J 4 bases; bases outside gene matches: 4. Per germline, CDR1 SGHDT and CDR2 YYEEEE. The CDR3 has 15 residues. CDR3 loop: CASSLGASGSYEQYF. CDR3 DNA: TGTGCCAGCAGCTTGGGAGCTAGCGGGAGTTACGAGCAGTACTTC.

This clone appeared many times. This sequence joins TRBV15 and TRBJ2-3, with D possibly being TRBD2 (6 bases). Germline loops: CDR1 LNHNV, CDR2 YYDKDF (reference sequence). V gave up 0 bases and J gave up 2 bases, with 12 bases separating them. This CDR3 is 16 amino acids long. In nucleotides, the CDR3 is TGTGCCACCAGCAGAGATCCCGGGAGTGCCACAGATACGCAGTATTTT. Translated, it gives CATSRDPGSATDTQYF.

This chain joins TRBV9 and TRBJ2-1; D uncertain. The V and J ends lost 3 bases and 0 bases respectively, with 10 bases between them. The CDR3 runs to 15 residues. Germline lookup yields CDR1 SGDLS and CDR2 YYNGEE. The DNA of the CDR3 is TGTGCCAGCAGCGCGTCACAGAACTCCTACAATGAGCAGTTCTTC. This gives the protein CASSASQNSYNEQFF.

The genes are TRBV4-1 and TRBJ1-4; 9 bases map to TRBD1. V gave up 1 base and J gave up 5 bases; unmatched junction bases: 2. CDR3 size: 15 residues. Germline V lookup: CDR1 MGHRA, CDR2 YSYEKL. The CDR3 loop is CASSQAGTGNEKLFF. The DNA of the CDR3 is TGCGCCAGCAGCCAAGCCGGGACAGGGAATGAAAAACTGTTTTTT.

The gene calls are TRBV2 and TRBJ1-5; unclear D gene. Trimming took off 8 bases at V and 4 bases at J, with 15 bases between the two ends. The CDR3 extends over 14 amino acids. Germline V gene lookup returns CDR1 SNHLY and CDR2 FYNNEI. CDR3 sequence reads: CASFGEGVNQPQHF. In DNA, the CDR3 is TGTGCCAGCTTTGGTGAAGGAGTAAATCAGCCCCAGCATTTT.

This clone has more than one count but fewer than ten. The chain has TRBV25-1 and TRBJ2-1; 9 bases align to TRBD2. The CDR3 covers 16 residues. CDR1 and CDR2 (germline): MGHDK, SYGVNS. Trimming at V came to 4 bases and at J to 5 bases, leaving 9 bases not matched to a gene. CDR3 nucleotide sequence: TGTGCCAGCAGTGTCGAAGCGGGGGGCGTAGACAATGAGCAGTTCTTC. It yields the protein CASSVEAGGVDNEQFF.

The V and J genes are TRBV5-1 and TRBJ2-5, with TRBD1 matching 7 bases. With the DNA end fitting TRBJ2-7 better, the J assignment may be wrong. The CDR3 is made up of 14 amino acids. Germline V gives CDR1 SGHRS, CDR2 YFSETQ. The CDR3 sequence is CASSLGGGLYEQYF. In DNA form, the CDR3 reads TGCGCCAGCAGCTTAGGGGGCGGGTTATACGAGCAGTACTTC.

This clone was counted between two and nine times. The chain has TRBV29-1 and TRBJ2-3, with a possible D match to TRBD2 (5 bases). Germline assignment: CDR1 SQVTM and CDR2 ANQGSEA. With 8 bases removed from V and 6 bases from J, the gap between germline ends came to 18 bases. The CDR3 sequence is 13 residues long. This CDR3 is CSTLGGLRDTQYF. CDR3 DNA: TGCAGCACCCTCGGCGGGTTAAGGGATACGCAGTATTTT.

This chain uses TRBV9 with TRBJ2-4; the D gene is possibly TRBD2 (5 bases). The V gene's germline CDR1 is SGDLS and CDR2 YYNGEE. CDR3 length: 14 residues. With 4 bases removed from V and 2 bases from J, the gap between germline ends came to 10 bases. CDR3 residues: CASSPPSSKNIQYF. The CDR3 DNA follows: TGTGCCAGCAGCCCCCCTAGCTCCAAAAACATTCAGTACTTC.

The rearrangement links TRBV6-5 to TRBJ2-7, with D perhaps matching TRBD1 (5 bases). CDR3 size: 12 residues. Per germline, CDR1 MNHEY and CDR2 SVGAGI. The V and J ends lost 5 bases and 5 bases respectively, with 10 bases between them. The CDR3 DNA follows: TGTGCCAGCAGTAGAGTAGGGGACGAGCAGTACTTC. It specifies CASSRVGDEQYF.

The J gene is TRBJ1-1, the V gene TRBV7-9; 7 nucleotides agree with TRBD1. The CDR3 runs to 16 residues. Germline CDR1 SEHNR, CDR2 FQNEAQ (reference sequence). The trim removed 5 bases at V and 0 bases at J, leaving 9 bases unmatched. CDR3 amino acids: CASSPPGQNLNTEAFF. The CDR3 DNA reads TGTGCCAGCAGCCCACCGGGACAGAACTTGAACACTGAAGCTTTCTTT.

The chain combines TRBV27 with TRBJ2-3, with D perhaps TRBD1 (5 bases). Germline V lookup: CDR1 MNHEY, CDR2 SMNVEV (reference sequence). Trimming cost V 5 bases and J 0 bases, with 12 bases left between them. This CDR3 has 15 residues. The CDR3 DNA reads as TGTGCCAGCAGTCCCACCAGGGCGAGCACAGATACGCAGTATTTT. This translates into CASSPTRASTDTQYF.

This clone has a handful of counts. The gene calls are TRBV7-2 and TRBJ2-5; 9 bases line up with TRBD1. Germline V CDR1 and CDR2: SGHTA, FQGNSA. V gave up 3 bases and J gave up 5 bases; unmatched junction bases: 4. The CDR3 has 14 residues. For the CDR3, the DNA is TGTGCCAGCAGCTTCACAGGGGGCGGGGAGACCCAGTACTTC. Encoded protein: CASSFTGGGETQYF.